This TCR beta chain originates from a study of T-cell reconstitution after alpha-beta-depleted transplantation in children. Study outcomes and limitations: The high TCRbeta diversity at day 60 in some patients came from surviving recipient T cells and thymic progenitors.

Per germline, CDR1 LNHDA and CDR2 SQIVND (reference sequence). Losses at the gene ends were 3 bases for V and 4 bases for J; bases not matched to a gene: 11. The CDR3 length is 16 residues. The TCRbeta library incorporated unique molecular identifiers. From the PCR reads, TCRdb called clonotypes with MiXCR, one entry per CDR3 protein. In the table there are hundreds of thousands of distinct CDR3 sequences, roughly 13% of which are singletons. Note on this clonotype: The antigen is undetermined.

V is TRBV19 and J is TRBJ2-7; 8 positions match TRBD1. This sequence originates from a male patient younger than 18 who had a stem cell transplant for acute myeloid leukemia, so the T cells may come from the graft donor. The specimen was PBMCs, mostly from graft donor cells, collected 360 days after TCRalphabeta/CD19-depleted stem cell transplant. CDR3 bases: TGTGCCAGTAGTATTGCTGGACAGGGTGCAGTGTACGAGCAGTACTTC. It translates to CASSIAGQGAVYEQYF. The full variable domain, its missing parts supplied by reference TRBV19 and TRBJ2-7, is DGGITQSPKYLFRKEGQNVTLSCEQNLNHDAMYWYRQDPGQGLRLIYYSQIVNDFQKGDIAEGYSVSREKKESFPLTVTSAQKNPTAFYLCASSIAGQGAVYEQYFGPGTRLTVT.